The TCR beta chain described here comes from a study of cytomegalovirus exposure and HLA in healthy donors. Trimming took 2 bases from V and 6 from J; bases not matched to a gene: 6. The CDR3 sequence is 14 residues long. Germline-derived CDR1 and CDR2 are GTSNPN and SVGIG (reference sequence). PCR involved 60 Vbeta and 13 Jbeta primers. The repertoire was sequenced with immunoSEQ multiplex PCR; TCRdb's copy has only in-frame clones and lacks some. Of roughly 200,000 clones listed, 60% to 80% are singletons. Source material: PBMCs. The chain links TRBV30 to TRBJ2-2; 7 nucleotides match TRBD1. The TCR sequence derives from a woman aged 25 to 39 in good health and CMV-seronegative. This CDR3 reads CAWSTTGLAGELFF. DNA of the CDR3: TGTGCCTGGAGTACGACAGGGTTGGCCGGGGAGCTGTTTTTT.